The 8 T cell receptor beta chains given below trace back to one sample, sequenced in a study of blood T cell repertoires in COVID-19. Profiling relied on immunoSEQ multiplex PCR, and the TCRdb table lists in-frame clones only, not all of them. This sample has about 190,000 clones, with 78% found just once. Sequencing input: peripheral blood. The receptor set was obtained from a woman over 75 with active or convalescent COVID-19.

The chain employs TRBV12-3 or TRBV12-4 and TRBJ1-3, with D possibly TRBD1 on 5 matching bases. This CDR3 region has 13 residues. The ends were cut back, 9 bases at V and 4 bases at J, with 13 bases in the middle. For the CDR3, the DNA is TGTGCCAGTGGTTTAGGGGCCGGAAACACCATATATTTT. Protein sequence: CASGLGAGNTIYF.

Only a few counts were recorded for this clone. V usage is TRBV28 and J usage is TRBJ2-1, with D possibly being TRBD1 (6 bases). V lost 2 bases and J 4 bases, leaving 12 bases between the germline ends. This CDR3 comprises 15 residues. Per the germline V gene, CDR1 is MDHEN and CDR2 is SYDVKM. The CDR3 DNA reads as TGTGCCAGCAGTTTAGGTGGGACATTATACAATGAGCAGTTCTTC. Amino acids: CASSLGGTLYNEQFF.

The rearrangement joins TRBV7-9 to TRBJ2-2; no reliable D call. Trimming cost V 5 bases and J 7 bases, with 26 bases left between them. Germline V gene lookup returns CDR1 SEHNR and CDR2 FQNEAQ (reference sequence). The CDR3 loop spans 18 amino acids. The CDR3 is CASSPPSLGPFRGGELFF. CDR3 in DNA: TGTGCCAGCAGCCCCCCGAGTCTTGGGCCTTTTCGTGGCGGGGAGCTGTTTTTT.

This chain uses TRBV10-1 with TRBJ1-2; tentative D call: TRBD1 (5 bases). This CDR3 is built from 13 residues. CDR1 and CDR2 (germline): WNHNN, SYGVQD (reference sequence). Trimming removed 3 bases at V and 4 bases at J, with 9 bases between. This CDR3 is CASSEDRGYGYTF. CDR3 coding DNA: TGCGCCAGCAGTGAAGACAGAGGCTATGGCTACACCTTC.

This rearrangement joins TRBV11-2 to TRBJ2-7, with 8 bases aligning to TRBD1. The V gene end was trimmed by 1 base and the J gene end by 4 bases; junction bases not matched to a gene: 6. CDR1 is SGHAT and CDR2 is FQNNGV in the germline V gene. CDR3 length: 15 amino acids. The CDR3 loop reads CASSLAFRGQYEQYF. The CDR3 DNA reads TGTGCCAGCAGCTTAGCTTTCAGGGGGCAGTACGAGCAGTACTTC.

The chain couples TRBV2 to TRBJ1-6; D unclear. The CDR3 extends over 13 amino acids. The germline gives CDR1 SNHLY, CDR2 FYNNEI. Trimming stripped 6 bases from V and 7 bases from J, with 10 bases between. CDR3: CASRGLANSPLHF. In nucleotides, the CDR3 is TGTGCCAGCAGGGGCCTGGCCAATTCACCCCTCCACTTT.

The chain has TRBV15 and TRBJ2-3; 10 bases are a match to TRBD2. There are 19 residues in the CDR3. V dropped 3 bases and J dropped 1; count of bases not matched to a gene: 13. The V gene's germline CDR1 is LNHNV and CDR2 YYDKDF (reference sequence). This chain's CDR3 is CATSSAEGGLAGGTDTQYF. CDR3 DNA sequence: TGTGCCACCAGCAGTGCAGAGGGAGGGCTAGCGGGGGGCACAGATACGCAGTATTTT.

The chain's CDR3 is CASSVGSSGRDVNYTDTQYF. CDR3 coding DNA: TGTGCCAGCAGCGTAGGGTCTAGCGGGCGGGACGTCAACTACACAGATACGCAGTATTTT. This chain links TRBV9 with TRBJ2-3, with 8 bases fitting TRBD2. V dropped 0 bases and J dropped 2; count of bases not matched to a gene: 17. Germline V gives CDR1 SGDLS, CDR2 YYNGEE. This CDR3 region has 20 residues.